This T cell receptor beta chain comes out of a study of PD-1 blockade in classical Hodgkin lymphoma. Measured with immunoSEQ multiplex PCR; TCRdb has only the in-frame clones, and not every one. The table lists about 23,000 clones, 80% of them singletons. Germline assignment: CDR1 SGHDT and CDR2 YYEEEE. CDR3 size: 14 residues. V was cut by 2 bases and J by 8 bases, with 14 bases left in between. After autologous stem cell transplantation all patients relapsed, and prior brentuximab vedotin exposure differed between cohorts. Here the sequenced sample was peripheral blood mononuclear cells (PBMCs), taken before the second cycle of nivolumab. The sequence was obtained from a human donor with classical Hodgkin lymphoma. V usage is TRBV5-6 and J usage is TRBJ2-1; no clear D gene. In DNA form, the CDR3 reads TGTGCCAGCAGCTTTAGTAGATCCTTGGATGAGCAGTTCTTC. Translated, it gives CASSFSRSLDEQFF.